This is a list of T cell receptor beta chains from one sample in a study of shared clonotypes between healthy human individuals. Assay used: immunoSEQ multiplex PCR; TCRdb lists only in-frame clones, some missing. The table includes over a million clones, 96% detected once. Sequenced sample: naive CD4+ T cells sorted from blood. These receptors all stem from a man under 40 in good health. The CDR3 runs from the conserved cysteine through the conserved F or W. A D gene is named only where the DNA matches it firmly. Where a row states a size, it is once, few, many or the class of an expanded clone; other rows omit it.

V gene: TRBV5-1
clone size: -
CDR3 length: 9
D gene: -
J gene: TRBJ2-5
CDR3 protein: CASRETQYF
CDR3 DNA: TGCGCCAGCAGAGAGACCCAGTACTTC

V gene: TRBV7-8
clone size: -
CDR3 length: 18
D gene: TRBD2
J gene: TRBJ2-7
CDR3 protein: CASSLDPGLLRFTYEQYF
CDR3 DNA: TGTGCCAGCAGCTTAGATCCGGGACTACTCCGTTTTACCTACGAGCAGTACTTC

V gene: TRBV7-2
clone size: -
CDR3 length: 16
D gene: TRBD1
J gene: TRBJ1-5
CDR3 protein: CASSPPSTGGNQPQHF
CDR3 DNA: TGTGCCAGCAGCCCCCCTTCCACAGGGGGCAATCAGCCCCAGCATTTT

V gene: TRBV6-6
clone size: few
CDR3 length: 12
D gene: -
J gene: TRBJ1-1
CDR3 protein: CASSPLYTEAFF
CDR3 DNA: TGTGCCAGCAGTCCTCTGTACACTGAAGCTTTCTTT

V gene: TRBV7-9
clone size: once
CDR3 length: 17
D gene: TRBD2
J gene: TRBJ2-1
CDR3 protein: CASSLGFAGEGWNEQFF
CDR3 DNA: TGTGCCAGCAGCTTAGGTTTTGCGGGAGAAGGGTGGAATGAGCAGTTCTTC

V gene: TRBV2
clone size: -
CDR3 length: 12
D gene: -
J gene: TRBJ1-5
CDR3 protein: CASSGENQPQHF
CDR3 DNA: TGTGCCAGCAGTGGGGAAAATCAGCCCCAGCATTTT

V gene: TRBV6-6
clone size: -
CDR3 length: 16
D gene: -
J gene: TRBJ2-7
CDR3 protein: CASSFQLGGRAIEQYF
CDR3 DNA: TGTGCCAGCAGTTTTCAACTTGGAGGTAGGGCGATCGAGCAGTACTTC

V gene: TRBV30
clone size: -
CDR3 length: 15
D gene: TRBD1
J gene: TRBJ2-1
CDR3 protein: CAWSVGQGPYNEQFF
CDR3 DNA: TGTGCCTGGAGTGTAGGACAGGGGCCATACAATGAGCAGTTCTTC

V gene: TRBV28
clone size: -
CDR3 length: 15
D gene: TRBD2
J gene: TRBJ2-7
CDR3 protein: CASSESGGQPYEQYF
CDR3 DNA: TGTGCCAGCAGTGAGAGCGGGGGACAACCCTACGAGCAGTACTTC

V gene: TRBV5-6
clone size: -
CDR3 length: 13
D gene: TRBD2
J gene: TRBJ2-2
CDR3 protein: CASSPAGPGELFF
CDR3 DNA: TGTGCCAGCAGCCCAGCGGGACCCGGGGAGCTGTTTTTT

V gene: TRBV7-2
clone size: -
CDR3 length: 15
D gene: -
J gene: TRBJ2-7
CDR3 protein: CASSTVLESSYEQYF
CDR3 DNA: TGTGCCAGCAGCACCGTTCTTGAGAGCTCCTACGAGCAGTACTTC

V gene: TRBV7-2
clone size: -
CDR3 length: 16
D gene: TRBD2
J gene: TRBJ2-3
CDR3 protein: CASSIPGLAGSDTQYF
CDR3 DNA: TGTGCCAGCAGCATACCGGGACTAGCGGGATCGGATACGCAGTATTTT

V gene: TRBV7-8
clone size: -
CDR3 length: 16
D gene: -
J gene: TRBJ1-2
CDR3 protein: CASSFIVGQGWDGYTF
CDR3 DNA: TGTGCCAGCAGCTTCATCGTGGGCCAGGGATGGGATGGCTACACCTTC

V gene: TRBV5-6
clone size: -
CDR3 length: 14
D gene: -
J gene: TRBJ2-1
CDR3 protein: CASRRISSYNEQFF
CDR3 DNA: TGTGCCAGCCGCCGTATATCATCCTACAATGAGCAGTTCTTC

V gene: TRBV29-1
clone size: -
CDR3 length: 16
D gene: -
J gene: TRBJ2-1
CDR3 protein: CSVADFSSTSYNEQFF
CDR3 DNA: TGCAGCGTTGCAGACTTTAGCAGCACCTCCTACAATGAGCAGTTCTTC

V gene: TRBV28
clone size: -
CDR3 length: 13
D gene: TRBD1
J gene: TRBJ2-7
CDR3 protein: CASTRGQAYEQYF
CDR3 DNA: TGTGCCAGCACCCGGGGACAGGCCTACGAGCAGTACTTC

V gene: TRBV5-8
clone size: -
CDR3 length: 14
D gene: TRBD1
J gene: TRBJ1-5
CDR3 protein: CASSEQGRNQPQHF
CDR3 DNA: TGTGCCAGCAGCGAACAGGGGAGGAATCAGCCCCAGCATTTT

V gene: TRBV5-5
clone size: -
CDR3 length: 14
D gene: -
J gene: TRBJ2-2
CDR3 protein: CASSFLAGSGELFF
CDR3 DNA: TGTGCCAGCAGCTTCTTGGCTGGGTCCGGGGAGCTGTTTTTT

V gene: TRBV7-3
clone size: once
CDR3 length: 17
D gene: -
J gene: TRBJ2-2
CDR3 protein: CASSLRTGNANTGELFF
CDR3 DNA: TGTGCCAGCAGCCTACGAACGGGGAACGCGAACACCGGGGAGCTGTTTTTT

V gene: TRBV28
clone size: once
CDR3 length: 16
D gene: -
J gene: TRBJ2-3
CDR3 protein: CASSFYPLGRPHTQYF
CDR3 DNA: TGTGCCAGCAGTTTTTACCCCCTAGGGAGGCCCCATACGCAGTATTTT

V gene: TRBV28
clone size: -
CDR3 length: 18
D gene: -
J gene: TRBJ2-1
CDR3 protein: CASSLSLGLRIRGGEQFF
CDR3 DNA: TGTGCCAGCAGTTTAAGCCTGGGTTTGAGGATTAGGGGGGGTGAGCAGTTCTTC

V gene: TRBV7-2
clone size: once
CDR3 length: 18
D gene: TRBD2
J gene: TRBJ2-5
CDR3 protein: CASSLIRLAGGRGETQYF
CDR3 DNA: TGTGCCAGCAGCTTAATTCGACTAGCGGGAGGGCGGGGAGAGACCCAGTACTTC

V gene: TRBV28
clone size: -
CDR3 length: 12
D gene: -
J gene: TRBJ2-7
CDR3 protein: CASSLSTTEQYF
CDR3 DNA: TGTGCCAGCAGTTTGTCGACTACCGAGCAGTACTTC

V gene: TRBV5-6
clone size: -
CDR3 length: 13
D gene: -
J gene: TRBJ1-4
CDR3 protein: CASSLDRGEKLFF
CDR3 DNA: TGTGCCAGCAGCTTGGACAGAGGCGAAAAACTGTTTTTT

V gene: TRBV11-2
clone size: -
CDR3 length: 15
D gene: TRBD2
J gene: TRBJ2-1
CDR3 protein: CASSLSGGSYNEQFF
CDR3 DNA: TGTGCCAGCAGCTTATCGGGGGGGTCCTACAATGAGCAGTTCTTC

V gene: TRBV28
clone size: -
CDR3 length: 15
D gene: TRBD1
J gene: TRBJ2-7
CDR3 protein: CASNPPGQGTDEQYF
CDR3 DNA: TGTGCCAGCAACCCGCCCGGACAGGGTACCGACGAGCAGTACTTC

V gene: TRBV2
clone size: -
CDR3 length: 12
D gene: -
J gene: TRBJ2-7
CDR3 protein: CASRPSAHEQYF
CDR3 DNA: TGTGCCAGCAGACCTAGCGCCCACGAGCAGTACTTC